This T cell receptor (beta chain) was retrieved from a study of beta chain features in type 1 diabetes. Sorted cells reached over 95% purity in every population. CDR3 length: 12 amino acids. Germline loops: CDR1 SGHDT, CDR2 YYEEEE. Trimming pared 0 bases from V and 6 bases from J, leaving 5 bases between. TCRB transcripts that were expressed got sequenced, as all of the isolated RNA had been reverse transcribed. The data were produced by immunoSEQ multiplex PCR, yet TCRdb's version contains in-frame clones alone and is incomplete. The repertoire holds a few hundred thousand clones, with 14% as singletons.

The chain employs TRBV5-6 and TRBJ2-3, with unresolved D. Sequencing was done on a sample of naive CD4+ T cells from blood. This clonotype was obtained from a young man in good health. The CDR3 here is CASSLDRDTQYF. DNA of the CDR3: TGTGCCAGCAGCTTGGATCGTGATACGCAGTATTTT.